The present entry profiles one T cell receptor beta chain with its context. In this sample, this clone turned up a few times. The specificity of this receptor is unknown. Per-base quality was not reported, and no clone a single base away is much larger than it. A single peripheral blood draw of approximately 110 mL on average was collected from each donor into heparinised tubes. A BD FACSAria II and a panel including CD45RO, CCR7, CD25, CD127, CD95 and CD27 were used to sort naive, central memory, regulatory and stem cell-like memory CD4+ T cells. Purity was above 98% for every sorted population. PBMCs were separated immediately by Lymphoprep density gradient centrifugation and were stained directly, without being cultured. So that batch effects would be minimized, each experiment stained and sorted samples in pairs, pairing one healthy donor with one patient. This entry is derived from a study of beta chain features in type 1 diabetes (dated by TCRdb to 2016 to 2018). In the study overall: Patients and healthy donors did not differ in mean age, gender distribution, total cell number or subset yield. The study compared the TCRB repertoires of sorted circulating CD4+ T cell subsets in recently diagnosed type 1 diabetes patients with those in matched healthy donors. Naive and central memory subsets were obtained from all 30 or so donors, but regulatory and stem cell-like memory subsets were isolated from only 8 patients and roughly eight healthy donors. A total of 107,917,701 sorted cells were examined across all samples, and a strong correlation was observed between cell number per subset and RNA yield. Overall results and qualifications from the work: Because small numbers of individuals were included in the HLA sub-analyses, any influence of HLA type on TCRB rearrangement was left unresolved. Because cDNA was sequenced instead of genomic DNA, activated cells with high expression could be over-represented, although the groups did not differ in activation or CD3 levels. Type 1 diabetes patients showed a moderate but significant shortening of TCRB CDR3 length in all four CD4+ subsets. Naive, central memory and regulatory TCRB repertoires appeared more similar among patients than among healthy donors. PCR may preferentially amplify shorter templates, but because patient and control samples were amplified and corrected together, any resulting skew would affect both groups equally. Fewer insertions and more nucleotide deletions at VDJ recombination sites were observed in patients with type 1 diabetes, implying thymic rearrangement abnormalities.

Including cysteine and phenylalanine, the CDR3 has 13 amino acids. Only the CDR3 region is kept as DNA, spanning 39 bases read in frame from base 1. All of the isolated RNA was reverse transcribed with the High Capacity cDNA Reverse Transcription Kit, so expressed TCRB transcripts were sequenced. Deep immunoSEQ sequencing was applied to naive, central memory and regulatory T cell samples, giving an average of roughly 3.5 million total reads per sample. After sorted cells were lysed in RLT buffer, RNA was extracted with DNase-treated RNeasy Micro or Mini kits, with the choice depending on cell number. Each cell subset was processed separately to prevent cross-contamination, with patient and healthy donor samples processed together. TCRB sequences were amplified from cDNA with the immunoSEQ multiplex PCR, producing 87-bp fragments spanning the CDR3 region. Sequencing of the amplicons was performed on the Illumina HiSeq platform. Under the source paper's analysis protocol: Synthetic template baselines were used to correct PCR bias computationally, reads within Hamming distance 2 were collapsed together, and singletons that could not be merged were discarded. Reads were aligned against IMGT to assign V, D and J genes, CDR3 length and insertions or deletions at six rearrangement sites. Clonotype counts were normalized to sorted cell number within each subset before computing true diversity and Gini coefficients with the tcR R package. The overlap coefficient, calculated on TCRB nucleotide sequences, was used to measure repertoire sharing. Out-of-frame TCRB sequences from naive cells were analyzed as a proxy for the pre-selection repertoire. TCRdb provides this immuneACCESS table in a form limited to in-frame rearrangements. Some clones are lacking; in checked studies, under half of them reflect an unresolved V gene, and why the rest are absent is not known. V and J calls and clone size are as listed in that table; D and trimming were resolved from the DNA. This sample lists some 360,000 clones; about 20% were detected once. 0.035% to 0.055% of the sample goes to the ten largest clones.

The rearranged segments are TRBV21-1 and TRBJ1-4; the table gives TRBD1 as D, unverified against the DNA. TRBV21-1 is labeled a pseudogene. The sequence derives from a woman between 18 and 29 years old in good health. The sequenced sample consisted of naive CD4+ T cells from blood. The sample's cell subset or site label, in plain terms: true naive CD4+ T cells. The sequenced DNA is TGTGCCAGCAGCAAACAGGCTAATGAAAAACTGTTTTTT. This is translated as CASSKQANEKLFF.